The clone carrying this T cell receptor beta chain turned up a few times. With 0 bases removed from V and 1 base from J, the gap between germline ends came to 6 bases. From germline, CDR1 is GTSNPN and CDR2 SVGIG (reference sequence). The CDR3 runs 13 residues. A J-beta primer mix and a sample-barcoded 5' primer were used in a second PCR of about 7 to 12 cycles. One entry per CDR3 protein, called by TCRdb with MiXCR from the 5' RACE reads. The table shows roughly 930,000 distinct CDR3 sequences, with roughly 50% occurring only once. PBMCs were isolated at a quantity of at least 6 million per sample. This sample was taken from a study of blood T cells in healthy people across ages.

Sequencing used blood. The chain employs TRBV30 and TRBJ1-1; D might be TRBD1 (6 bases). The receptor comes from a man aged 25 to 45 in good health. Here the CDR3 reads CAWSVQGNTEAFF. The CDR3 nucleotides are TGTGCCTGGAGTGTACAGGGGAACACTGAAGCTTTCTTT.